This T cell receptor (beta chain) was captured in a study of CD8 T cells in ankylosing spondylitis. The V segment lost 0 bases and the J segment 5 bases; nucleotides outside the gene matches: 2. This CDR3 contains 14 residues. The germline V gene has CDR1 SGDLS and CDR2 YYNGEE. The authors made TCR beta libraries by quantitative 5'-RACE with molecular barcodes. TCRdb recomputed calls from the 5' RACE reads with MiXCR, one row per CDR3 protein. Here the sample spans around 250,000 distinct CDR3 sequences, approximately 12% being singletons. This clonotype was seen at least ten times. The TCR originated in a male donor with ankylosing spondylitis or in good health (not recorded which). Sequencing was carried out using blood, either unsorted or a sorted T cell fraction (not recorded which). The chain uses TRBV9 and TRBJ2-1; TRBD1 matches 7 bases. The CDR3 is CASSVGTGHNEQFF. The CDR3 DNA reads as TGTGCCAGCAGCGTAGGGACAGGCCACAATGAGCAGTTCTTC.